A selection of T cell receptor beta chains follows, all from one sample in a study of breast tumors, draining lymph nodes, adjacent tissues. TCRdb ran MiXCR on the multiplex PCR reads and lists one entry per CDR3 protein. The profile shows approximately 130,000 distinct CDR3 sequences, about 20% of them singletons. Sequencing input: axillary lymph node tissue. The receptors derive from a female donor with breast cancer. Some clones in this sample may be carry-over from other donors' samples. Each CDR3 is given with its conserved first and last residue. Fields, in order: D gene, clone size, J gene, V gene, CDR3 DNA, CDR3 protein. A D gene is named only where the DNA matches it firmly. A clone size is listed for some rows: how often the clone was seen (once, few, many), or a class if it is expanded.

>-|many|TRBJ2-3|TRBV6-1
TGTGCCAGCAGTGAAGGGAGCACAGATACGCAGTATTTT
CASSEGSTDTQYF
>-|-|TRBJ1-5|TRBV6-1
TGTGCCAGCAAAGGCAGAGCTTATTATAGCAATCGGCCCCAGCATTTT
CASKGRAYYSNRPQHF
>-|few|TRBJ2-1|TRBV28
TGTGCCAGCAGGTCCGGGACATCTAACAATGAGCAGTTCTTC
CASRSGTSNNEQFF
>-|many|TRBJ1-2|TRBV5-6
TGTGCCAGCAGCCTCAGGGTACGATATGGCTACACCTTC
CASSLRVRYGYTF
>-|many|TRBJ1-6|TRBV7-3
TGTGCCAGCAGCTTAGAGGGGTTGGATTCACCCCTCCACTTT
CASSLEGLDSPLHF
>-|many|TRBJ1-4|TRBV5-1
TGCGCCAGCAGCTTGCTAGGGGCGTCTAATGAAAAACTGTTTTTT
CASSLLGASNEKLFF
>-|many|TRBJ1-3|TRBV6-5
TGTGCCAGCAGTTCACTCTCTGGAAACACCATATATTTT
CASSSLSGNTIYF
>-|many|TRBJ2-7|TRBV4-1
TGCGCCAGCAGCCCCATGGGGCAGGGTACCTACGAGCAGTACTTC
CASSPMGQGTYEQYF
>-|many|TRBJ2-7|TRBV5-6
TGTGCCAGCAGCACTGCTCCCGAGCAGTACTTC
CASSTAPEQYF
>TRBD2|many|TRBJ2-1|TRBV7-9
TGTGCCAGCAGCTTAGCTAAAGGAGGGACTAGCAGCAATGAGCAGTTCTTC
CASSLAKGGTSSNEQFF
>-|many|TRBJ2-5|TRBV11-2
TGTGCCAGCAGCGCTCAAGAGACCCAGTACTTC
CASSAQETQYF
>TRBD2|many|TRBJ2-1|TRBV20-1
TGCAGTGCTAGAGACCTCGGGACTAGCGTATACAATGAGCAGTTCTTC
CSARDLGTSVYNEQFF
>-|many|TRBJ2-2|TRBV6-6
TGTGCCAGCAGGACGGGGACCGGGGAGCTGTTTTTT
CASRTGTGELFF
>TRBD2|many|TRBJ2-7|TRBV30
TGTGCCTGTACCGGGACTAGCGACTACGAGCAGTACTTC
CACTGTSDYEQYF
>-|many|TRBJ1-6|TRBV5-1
TGCGCCAGCAGCTCCACCCAGGGAAGTTCACCCCTCCACTTT
CASSSTQGSSPLHF
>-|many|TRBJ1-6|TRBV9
TGTGCCAGCAGTTCTGAATCTATTACGTCACCCCTCCACTTT
CASSSESITSPLHF
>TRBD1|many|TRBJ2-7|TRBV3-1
TGTGCCAGCAGCCAGTGGGACAGGGGACACGAGCAGTACTTC
CASSQWDRGHEQYF
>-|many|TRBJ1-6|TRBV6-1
TGTGCCAGCAGTGAATTTGGGGGTCGGTCACCCCTCCACTTT
CASSEFGGRSPLHF
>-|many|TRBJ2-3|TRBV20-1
TGCAGTGCCCCCAAGGATAACGCAGATACGCAGTATTTT
CSAPKDNADTQYF
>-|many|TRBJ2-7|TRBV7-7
TGTGCTAGCAGCTTAGCTCAGGGAACCTACGAGCAGTACTTC
CASSLAQGTYEQYF
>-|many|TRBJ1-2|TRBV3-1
TGTGCCAGCAGCCCCGGGACCGCTGTAGTCTACACCTTC
CASSPGTAVVYTF
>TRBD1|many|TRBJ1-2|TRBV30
TGTGCCTGGAGTGTGTTACAGGGGGTCGGCTATGGCTACACCTTC
CAWSVLQGVGYGYTF